These 7 T cell receptor beta chains originate from one sample sequenced in a study of cytomegalovirus exposure and HLA in healthy donors. PCR amplification relied on 60 Vbeta primers (plus 13 Jbeta primers). Here immunoSEQ multiplex PCR was the method, and the copy in TCRdb shows in-frame clones only, minus some. The repertoire holds 150,000 to 200,000 clones, roughly 80% seen once, with 1.4% in the top ten. Material: PBMCs. These TCRs come from a girl between 10 and 17 years old in good health and CMV-seropositive.

A few counts support this clone. J is TRBJ2-7 and V is TRBV18, with D maybe TRBD2 (6 bases). Germline V gives CDR1 KGHSH, CDR2 LQKENI. Trimming left V 3 bases short and J 6 bases short, with 12 bases between. This CDR3 has 13 residues. CDR3 DNA sequence: TGTGCCAGCTCACCCCGGGAGACGGGCGAGCAGTACTTC. Translated, it gives CASSPRETGEQYF.

This sequence joins TRBV27 and TRBJ2-3, with D possibly being TRBD2 (6 bases). V was clipped by 2 bases and J by 4 bases, with 22 bases between them. Per germline, CDR1 MNHEY and CDR2 SMNVEV (reference sequence). CDR3 size: 18 residues. The CDR3 here is CASSLRGGTLLRADTQYF. The CDR3 DNA reads TGTGCCAGCAGTTTACGGGGCGGGACCCTCCTACGTGCAGATACGCAGTATTTT.

The rearrangement uses TRBV11-2 and TRBJ1-5, with 10 bases aligning to TRBD1. Trimming cost V 5 bases and J 5 bases; bases outside gene matches: 3. The length of the CDR3 is 14 residues. The germline gives CDR1 SGHAT, CDR2 FQNNGV. The CDR3 DNA is TGTGCCAGCAGCCGGGACAGGGGCGATCAGCCCCAGCATTTT. Encoded protein: CASSRDRGDQPQHF. The whole variable domain, remainder taken from reference TRBV11-2 and TRBJ1-5, is EAGVAQSPRYKIIEKRQSVAFWCNPISGHATLYWYQQILGQGPKLLIQFQNNGVVDDSQLPKDRFSAERLKGVDSTLKIQPAKLEDSAVYLCASSRDRGDQPQHFGDGTRLSIL.

This clone was seen just once. This sequence joins TRBV5-5 and TRBJ2-7, with 14 bases identical to TRBD2. The germline V gene has CDR1 SGHKS and CDR2 YYEKEE (reference sequence). Germline trimming cut 3 bases from V and 5 bases from J; bases unmatched to any gene: 4. This CDR3 has 15 residues. The CDR3 sequence is CASSSGTSGRHEQYF. CDR3 DNA sequence: TGTGCCAGCAGCTCGGGGACTAGCGGGAGACACGAGCAGTACTTC.

The chain is built from TRBV2 and TRBJ2-2, with D maybe TRBD1 (6 bases). V lost 11 bases and J 4 bases, leaving 11 bases between the germline ends. Germline V gene data show CDR1 as SNHLY and CDR2 as FYNNEI. The CDR3 is 12 residues long. The CDR3: CADRFLTGELFF. In nucleotides, the CDR3 is TGTGCCGACAGGTTTCTCACCGGGGAGCTGTTTTTT.

The rearrangement uses TRBV27 and TRBJ2-3; D is ambiguous. Trimming removed 5 bases from V and 3 bases from J, with 9 bases in between. Germline CDR1 MNHEY, CDR2 SMNVEV (reference sequence). CDR3 length equals 13 residues. The CDR3 here is CASSPLLTDTQYF. CDR3 DNA: TGTGCCAGCAGTCCCCTCCTGACAGATACGCAGTATTTT.

This clone was seen more than once but under ten times. The V call is TRBV11-3, the J call TRBJ2-5; weak D call: TRBD2 (6 bases). The length of the CDR3 is 16 residues. Between the trimmed V and J ends, which lost 3 bases and 1 base, there was a span of 15 bases. In germline, CDR1 is SGHNT, CDR2 YENEEA. The CDR3 sequence is CASSFFFGSPQETQYF. The DNA for the CDR3 is TGTGCCAGCAGCTTTTTTTTCGGGAGTCCCCAAGAGACCCAGTACTTC.